Listed below are T cell receptor beta chains from one sample, sequenced in a study of T cells in Graves' hyperthyroidism and ophthalmopathy. TCRdb reprocessed the multiplex PCR reads via MiXCR and lists one record per CDR3 protein. This repertoire shows over 700,000 distinct CDR3 sequences, approximately 40% found once; its top ten account for around 31%. Sequenced: blood. These receptors all stem from a woman aged 40 to 49 with Graves' hyperthyroidism. CDR3s include the opening cysteine and the closing phenylalanine or tryptophan. A D gene is named only where the DNA matches it firmly. Rows may omit the clone size; those that give it use once, few, many or a size class.

>many|TRBJ2-5|TRBD1|TRBV12-3/TRBV12-4
TGTGCCAGCAGCCTCGTGGACAGGGGGCATCGAGAGACCCAGTACTTC
CASSLVDRGHRETQYF
>many|TRBJ1-1|-|TRBV10-2
TGCGCCAGCAGGCCTACTAGAACCACTGAAGCTTTCTTT
CASRPTRTTEAFF
>-|TRBJ2-5|TRBD2|TRBV25-1
TGTGCCAGCAGTACCAGCCTCGGGGGGGAACGGGAGACCCAGTACTTC
CASSTSLGGERETQYF
>-|TRBJ1-1|-|TRBV14
TGTGCCGGCAGCCCAGAGGAGGCCCGGTGGGGCACTGAAGCTTTCTTT
CAGSPEEARWGTEAFF
>many|TRBJ1-6|-|TRBV20-1
TGCAGCACCCGCAAGGGGACTTCAGATTCACCCCTCCACTTT
CSTRKGTSDSPLHF
>few|TRBJ1-2|TRBD1|TRBV5-1
TGTGCCAGCAGCTGGACGCCAGGGGGGGATGGCTACACCTTC
CASSWTPGGDGYTF
>-|TRBJ1-2|-|TRBV6-5
TGTGCCGCCTCGATTCAGGGGAGTGATGGCTACACCTTC
CAASIQGSDGYTF
>-|TRBJ2-7|TRBD2|TRBV20-1
TGCAGTGCTAGGATGGGGGGGTCCTCCTACGAGCAGTACTTC
CSARMGGSSYEQYF
>many|TRBJ1-1|-|TRBV2
TGTGCCAGCAATCCAGAATTGAACACTGAAGCTTTCTTT
CASNPELNTEAFF
>-|TRBJ1-5|-|TRBV4-1
TGCGCCAGCAGCCCCAAAAGCAATCAGCCCCAGCATTTT
CASSPKSNQPQHF
>few|TRBJ1-3|-|TRBV7-6
TGTGCCAGCAGCTTAGGGGTTGGGGATCCCTCTGGAAACACCATATATTTT
CASSLGVGDPSGNTIYF
>many|TRBJ1-3|TRBD1|TRBV19
TGTGCCAGTAGTACTGGGACAGATCCAAACACCATATATTTT
CASSTGTDPNTIYF
>once|TRBJ2-2|-|TRBV6-1
TGTGCCAGCAGTGCTACTCTAGCGCTGTATGGGGAGCTGTTTTTT
CASSATLALYGELFF
>many|TRBJ2-6|-|TRBV13
TGTGCCAGCAGCTTAAATTGGGGGCGTGGGGCCAACGTCCTGACTTTC
CASSLNWGRGANVLTF
>-|TRBJ2-7|TRBD2|TRBV7-9
TGTGCCAGCAGCTTACCCCGGGACTGGGGAGGGATATCCCCCTACGAGCAGTACTTC
CASSLPRDWGGISPYEQYF
>many|TRBJ2-7|-|TRBV5-1
TGCGCCAGCAGCTCGAAAGCCGCGGGGTCCCAAGGTGGGCAGTACTTC
CASSSKAAGSQGGQYF
>-|TRBJ2-5|-|TRBV7-9
TGTGCCAGCACTAGTAGCCCAGCCATCCAAGAGGCCCAGTACTTC
CASTSSPAIQEAQYF
>-|TRBJ2-5|TRBD2|TRBV27
TGTGCCAGCAGCACGGGCCCCGGGGGGGAGACCCAGTACTTC
CASSTGPGGETQYF
>-|TRBJ2-2|TRBD1|TRBV2
TGTGCCAGCAGTCGTCCCGGGACAGGGAACACCGGGGAGCTGTTTTTT
CASSRPGTGNTGELFF
>few|TRBJ1-1|-|TRBV6-5
TGTGCCAGCAGTTATTCCCCCCGAGGGCGGAACACTGAAGCTTTCTTT
CASSYSPRGRNTEAFF
>many|TRBJ2-7|-|TRBV6-2/TRBV6-3
TGTGCCAGCAGCCCCCCAGGCGTGCAGCAGTACTTC
CASSPPGVQQYF
>many|TRBJ1-3|-|TRBV24-1
TGTGCCACCAGTGACCAATGGAACACCATATATTTT
CATSDQWNTIYF
>many|TRBJ2-7|-|TRBV7-8
TGTGCCAGCAGCTTAGCGAGGAGGGGGCATCGTGAGCAGTACTTC
CASSLARRGHREQYF
>-|TRBJ2-5|TRBD2|TRBV6-5
TGTGCCAGCAGACCCACTAGCGGGGTAAAAGAGACCCAGTACTTC
CASRPTSGVKETQYF
>-|TRBJ1-1|TRBD1|TRBV5-1
TGCGCCAGCAGCTGGACAGGGAATGAAGCTTTCTTT
CASSWTGNEAFF
>-|TRBJ2-3|TRBD2|TRBV7-9
TGTGCCAGCAGCCTAGCGGGAGGGATGGATACGCAGTATTTT
CASSLAGGMDTQYF
>-|TRBJ1-4|-|TRBV30
TGTGCCTGGATGGTATTACCTAATGAAAAACTGTTTTTT
CAWMVLPNEKLFF
>few|TRBJ1-1|-|TRBV4-3
TGCGCCAGCGGGGACGCCGATCAGAACACTGAAGCTTTCTTT
CASGDADQNTEAFF
>once|TRBJ1-5|TRBD1|TRBV12-3/TRBV12-4
TGTGCCAGCAGTTCCAGGGCAGGGGGGATATATAGCAATCAGCCCCAGCATTTT
CASSSRAGGIYSNQPQHF
>few|TRBJ2-7|TRBD1|TRBV3-1
TGTGCCAGCAGCCGCTATCAGGGGGACAGCGAGCAGTACTTC
CASSRYQGDSEQYF
>-|TRBJ2-1|TRBD1|TRBV19
TGTGCCAGTAGTTGGACAGGGAGTCAGGAGCAGTTCTTC
CASSWTGSQEQFF
>-|TRBJ2-7|TRBD1|TRBV20-1
TGCAGTGCTAGGGGACCGGGACAGGCATCCTACGAGCAGTACTTC
CSARGPGQASYEQYF
>-|TRBJ1-5|-|TRBV2
TGTGCCCTTCGACAGGCGAGAGGCAATCAGCCCCAGCATTTT
CALRQARGNQPQHF
>-|TRBJ2-3|-|TRBV7-3
TGTGCCAGCAGCCTCCGTAAGACAGATACGCAGTATTTT
CASSLRKTDTQYF
>-|TRBJ1-4|-|TRBV7-9
TGTGCCAGCAGCCAAGATGTAAGAGGGGTAAAACTGTTTTTT
CASSQDVRGVKLFF
>few|TRBJ1-5|TRBD1|TRBV10-2
TGCGCCAGCATGAAGGGGGGACAGGGATTCAGCCAGCCCCAGCATTTT
CASMKGGQGFSQPQHF
>-|TRBJ2-5|TRBD2|TRBV20-1
TGCAGTGCTTGGGCTAGCGGACGCAATGAGACCCAGTACTTC
CSAWASGRNETQYF
>many|TRBJ1-1|TRBD1|TRBV6-5
TGTGCCAGCAGATCAGGGGGTGGCACTGAAGCTTTCTTT
CASRSGGGTEAFF
>-|TRBJ2-7|TRBD1|TRBV5-4
TGTGCCAGCAGCTCAACGGGACAGGCCATCTACGAGCAGTACTTC
CASSSTGQAIYEQYF
>-|TRBJ2-7|-|TRBV4-2
TGTGCCAGCAGCCGCAGTATGGGCAGTATCTACGAGCAGTACTTC
CASSRSMGSIYEQYF
>-|TRBJ2-7|TRBD2|TRBV11-2
TGTGCCAGCAGCTTACGGACTAGCGGGTTTACCTACGAGCAGTACTTC
CASSLRTSGFTYEQYF
>-|TRBJ2-1|-|TRBV5-5
TGTGCCAGCAGCTTCAGGAGGGTCACCCACAATGAGCAGTTCTTC
CASSFRRVTHNEQFF
>-|TRBJ2-7|-|TRBV6-5
TGTGCCAGCAGTTACAGGGGAGGCGATGAGCAGTACTTC
CASSYRGGDEQYF
>few|TRBJ2-7|-|TRBV6-5
TGTGCCAGCAGCTTGACCGGGCTCCTTAGGGAGCAGTACTTC
CASSLTGLLREQYF
>once|TRBJ1-1|TRBD1|TRBV7-9
TGTGCCAGCAGCGTAGACAGGGGTAGCGAAGCTTTCTTT
CASSVDRGSEAFF